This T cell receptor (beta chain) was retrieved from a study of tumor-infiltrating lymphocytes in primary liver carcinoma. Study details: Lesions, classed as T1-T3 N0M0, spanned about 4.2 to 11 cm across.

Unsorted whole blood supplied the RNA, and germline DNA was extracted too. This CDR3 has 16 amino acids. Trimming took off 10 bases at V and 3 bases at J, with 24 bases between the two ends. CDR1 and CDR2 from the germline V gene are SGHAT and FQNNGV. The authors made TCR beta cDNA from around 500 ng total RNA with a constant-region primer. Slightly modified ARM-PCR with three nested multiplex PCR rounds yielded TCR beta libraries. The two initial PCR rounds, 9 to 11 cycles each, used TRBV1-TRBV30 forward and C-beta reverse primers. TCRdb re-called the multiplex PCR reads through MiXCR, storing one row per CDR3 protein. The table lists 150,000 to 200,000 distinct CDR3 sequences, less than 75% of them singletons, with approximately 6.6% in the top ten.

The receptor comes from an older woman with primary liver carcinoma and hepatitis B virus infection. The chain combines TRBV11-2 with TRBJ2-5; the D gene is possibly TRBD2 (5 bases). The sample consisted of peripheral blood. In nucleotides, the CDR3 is TGTGCCAACACCTCCGAGGTGGGAGCGGTTAAAGAGACCCAGTACTTC. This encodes CANTSEVGAVKETQYF.